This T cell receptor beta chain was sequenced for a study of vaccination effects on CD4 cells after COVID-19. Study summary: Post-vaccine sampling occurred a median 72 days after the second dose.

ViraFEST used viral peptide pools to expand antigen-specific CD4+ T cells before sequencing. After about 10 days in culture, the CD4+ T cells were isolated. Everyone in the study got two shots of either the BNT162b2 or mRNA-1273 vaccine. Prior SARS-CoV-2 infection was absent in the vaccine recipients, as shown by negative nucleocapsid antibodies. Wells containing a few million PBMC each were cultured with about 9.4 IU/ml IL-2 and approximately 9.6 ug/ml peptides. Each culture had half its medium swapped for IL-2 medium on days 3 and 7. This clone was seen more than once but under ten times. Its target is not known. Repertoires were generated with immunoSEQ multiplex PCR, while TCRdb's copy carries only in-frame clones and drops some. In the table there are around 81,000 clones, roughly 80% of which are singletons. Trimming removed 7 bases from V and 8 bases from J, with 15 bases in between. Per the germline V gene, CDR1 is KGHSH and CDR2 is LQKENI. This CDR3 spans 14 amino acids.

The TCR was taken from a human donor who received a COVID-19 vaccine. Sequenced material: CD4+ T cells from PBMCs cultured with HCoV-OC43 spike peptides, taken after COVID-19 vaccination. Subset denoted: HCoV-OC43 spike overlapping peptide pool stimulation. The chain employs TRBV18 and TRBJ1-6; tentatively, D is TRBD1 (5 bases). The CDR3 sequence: CASFTGLRYSPLHF. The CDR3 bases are TGTGCCAGCTTTACGGGGCTTCGTTATTCACCCCTCCACTTT. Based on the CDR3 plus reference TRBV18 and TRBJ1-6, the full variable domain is NAGVMQNPRHLVRRRGQEARLRCSPMKGHSHVYWYRQLPEEGLKFMVYLQKENIIDESGMPKERFSAEFPKEGPSILRIQQVVRGDSAAYFCASFTGLRYSPLHFGNGTRLTVT.